This section outlines one TCR beta chain sequence together with its context. The entry originates in a study of response to subunit inactivated influenza vaccine. The length of the CDR3 is 13 residues. The V gene end was trimmed by 4 bases and the J gene end by 5 bases; junction bases not matched to a gene: 4. Per the germline V gene, CDR1 is MGHDK and CDR2 is SYGVNS. TCRdb reprocessed the RT-PCR reads via MiXCR and lists one record per CDR3 protein. The profile shows about 570,000 distinct CDR3 sequences, approximately 10% of them singletons. These data also featured in a second study, about T cells expressing NK-cell markers. Per that study: 5'RACE template switching with UMIs produced the TCR beta cDNA. One of eight sequenced donors was HCMV-seronegative; the other seven were seropositive. In four donors, dominant clonotypes made up 28.3-60.1% of CD3+CD56-NKG2C+ cells.

The starting material was PBMCs from blood, obtained on the day of vaccination. This clonotype was obtained from a man between 45 and 60 years old who received an inactivated influenza vaccine. The rearrangement joins TRBV25-1 to TRBJ2-5, with 7 positions matching TRBD1. This chain's CDR3 is CASSGQGWETQYF. The CDR3 region has the DNA TGTGCCAGCAGTGGACAGGGTTGGGAGACCCAGTACTTC.